This T cell receptor beta chain was captured in a study of lymphopenia after photon versus proton radiotherapy. Study-wide results and limits: After the lymphocyte nadir, photon-treated repertoires showed oligoclonal expansion, especially of CD8+ Temra cells.

The table came from immunoSEQ multiplex PCR; TCRdb's copy has only in-frame clones and leaves some out. Of about 40,000 clones listed, about 82% are singletons. The CDR3 spans 17 residues. V lost 6 bases, J lost 0 bases, and 10 bases stayed unmatched. Germline CDR1 reads GTSNPN; CDR2 reads SVGIG (reference sequence). In regard to this clone: Its antigen is not identified.

The input for sequencing was peripheral blood, taken from a patient treated with proton-based radiotherapy. The clonotype comes from a woman between 65 and 79 years old with pancreatic cancer. Some clones in this sample may be carry-over from other donors' samples. J is TRBJ2-6 and V is TRBV30; 8 positions match TRBD1. The DNA of the CDR3 is TGTGCCTGTTATCGAGGACAGGGACACTCTGGGGCCAACGTCCTGACTTTC. Translating gives CACYRGQGHSGANVLTF. Supplemented by reference TRBV30 and TRBJ2-6, the full variable domain reads SQTIHQWPATLVQPVGSPLSLECTVEGTSNPNLYWYRQAAGRGLQLLFYSVGIGQISSEVPQNLSASRPQDRQFILSSKKLLLSDSGFYLCACYRGQGHSGANVLTFGAGSRLTVL.